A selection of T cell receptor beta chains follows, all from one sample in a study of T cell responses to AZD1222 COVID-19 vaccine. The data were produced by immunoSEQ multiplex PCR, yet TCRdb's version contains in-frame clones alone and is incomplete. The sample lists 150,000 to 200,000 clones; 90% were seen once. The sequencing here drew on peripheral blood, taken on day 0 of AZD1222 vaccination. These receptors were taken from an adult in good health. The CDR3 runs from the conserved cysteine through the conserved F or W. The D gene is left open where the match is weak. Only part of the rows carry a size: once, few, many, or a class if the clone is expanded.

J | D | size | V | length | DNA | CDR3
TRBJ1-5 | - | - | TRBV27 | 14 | TGTGCCAGCAGACTAAGGGGGGTTGGTCAGCCCCAGCATTTT | CASRLRGVGQPQHF
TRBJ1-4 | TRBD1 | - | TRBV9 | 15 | TGTGCCAGCAGCGGACAGGGGAGAGGGAATGAAAAACTGTTTTTT | CASSGQGRGNEKLFF
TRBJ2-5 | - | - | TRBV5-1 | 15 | TGCGCCAGCAGCTCCCGTGGGCAAGCAGGGGAGACCCAGTACTTC | CASSSRGQAGETQYF
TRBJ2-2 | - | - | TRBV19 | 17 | TGTGCCAGTAGCGATCGCCCCGGGACGGCGAACACCGGGGAGCTGTTTTTT | CASSDRPGTANTGELFF
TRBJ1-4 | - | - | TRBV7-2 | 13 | TGTGCCAGCGGTACAGGGCCGAGGGAAAAACTGTTTTTT | CASGTGPREKLFF
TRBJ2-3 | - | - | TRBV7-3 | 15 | TGTGCCAGCAGCCTGGGACCCCTCAGCACAGATACGCAGTATTTT | CASSLGPLSTDTQYF
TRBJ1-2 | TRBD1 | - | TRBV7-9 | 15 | TGTGCCAGCAGCTTAACGGGACAGGGTACGGCTGGCTACACCTTC | CASSLTGQGTAGYTF
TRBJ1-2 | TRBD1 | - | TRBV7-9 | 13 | TGTGCCAGTCCCTCCGGGACAGGGCCTGGCTACACCTTC | CASPSGTGPGYTF
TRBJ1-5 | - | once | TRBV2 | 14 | TGTGCCAGCAGTGAACGGGGGGTAGGTCAGCCCCAGCATTTT | CASSERGVGQPQHF
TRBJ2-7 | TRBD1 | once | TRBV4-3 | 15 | TGCGCCAGCAGCCAAGGAGGACAGGCCATCTACGAGCAGTACTTC | CASSQGGQAIYEQYF
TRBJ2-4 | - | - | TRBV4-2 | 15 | TGTGCCAGCAGCCAAGGGGCAGCGGTCACAAAGGGTCAGTACTTC | CASSQGAAVTKGQYF
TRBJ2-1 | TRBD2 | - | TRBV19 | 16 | TGTGCCAGTACCAGAGGTGGGGGGGGAGCTCGTAATGAGCAGTTCTTC | CASTRGGGGARNEQFF
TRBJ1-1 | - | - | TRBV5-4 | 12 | TGTGCCAGCGGACGGGGGGGGACTGAAGCTTTCTTT | CASGRGGTEAFF
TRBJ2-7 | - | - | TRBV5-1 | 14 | TGCGCCAGCAGCTTTACCCCCTCCTATGGCGAGCAGTACTTC | CASSFTPSYGEQYF
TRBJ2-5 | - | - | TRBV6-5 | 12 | TGTGCCACACGAGGAGGCCAAGAGACCCAGTACTTC | CATRGGQETQYF
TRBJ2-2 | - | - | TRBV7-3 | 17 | TGTGCCAGCAGCCCCGGGGGGCAGGGGGCAGGCACCGGGGAGCTGTTTTTT | CASSPGGQGAGTGELFF
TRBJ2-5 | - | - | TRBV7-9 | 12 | TGTGCCAGCAGCCCAGATGGCGGGACCCAGTACTTC | CASSPDGGTQYF
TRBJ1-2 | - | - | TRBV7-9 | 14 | TGTGCCAGCAGCTTTCGTCGTCTTGGAAATGGCTACACCTTC | CASSFRRLGNGYTF
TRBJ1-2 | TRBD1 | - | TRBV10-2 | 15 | TGCGCCAGCAGGGCCGGACAGGACTTAAATTGGCGCTACACCTTC | CASRAGQDLNWRYTF
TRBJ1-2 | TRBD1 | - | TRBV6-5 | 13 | TGTGCCAGCAGCATGGACAGGAACGACGGCTACACCTTC | CASSMDRNDGYTF
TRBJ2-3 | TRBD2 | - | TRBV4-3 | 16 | TGCGCCAGCAGCCAGGACGGACTAGGGCTCTTGGATACGCAGTATTTT | CASSQDGLGLLDTQYF
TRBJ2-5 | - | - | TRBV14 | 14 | TGTGCCAGCAGCCAAGTTCTCAGGGAAGAGACCCAGTACTTC | CASSQVLREETQYF
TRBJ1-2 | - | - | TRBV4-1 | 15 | TGCGCCAGCAGCCAAGGCCCGTTTACTAACTATGGCTACACCTTC | CASSQGPFTNYGYTF
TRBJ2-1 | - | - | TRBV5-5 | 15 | TGTGCCAGCAGCTTCGCGATCGCTACCTACAATGAGCAGTTCTTC | CASSFAIATYNEQFF
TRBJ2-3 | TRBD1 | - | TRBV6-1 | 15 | TGTGCCAGCAGTGAAGAAGGTGGGACAGGGCTGGCGCAGTATTTT | CASSEEGGTGLAQYF
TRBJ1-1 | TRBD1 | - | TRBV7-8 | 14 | TGTGCCAGCAGACCAGGGGGTGCGAACACTGAAGCTTTCTTT | CASRPGGANTEAFF
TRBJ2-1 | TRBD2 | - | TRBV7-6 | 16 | TGTGCCAGCAGCTTAAACCCTGCGGGGGGCTACAATGAGCAGTTCTTC | CASSLNPAGGYNEQFF
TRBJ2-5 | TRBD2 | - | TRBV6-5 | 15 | TGTGCCAGCAGGAATAGCGGGGCTACTAGGGAGACCCAGTACTTC | CASRNSGATRETQYF
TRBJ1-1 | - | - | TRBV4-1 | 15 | TGCGCCAGCAGCCAAGATGGGGCTCGGAACACTGAAGCTTTCTTT | CASSQDGARNTEAFF
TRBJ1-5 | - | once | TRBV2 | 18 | TGTGCCAGCAGTGTTCCCCCAGGACGGCAACGAGACAATCAGCCCCAGCATTTT | CASSVPPGRQRDNQPQHF
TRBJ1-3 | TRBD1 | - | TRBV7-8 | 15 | TGTGCCAGCAGCGACAGGGGGCGCTCTGGAAACACCATATATTTT | CASSDRGRSGNTIYF
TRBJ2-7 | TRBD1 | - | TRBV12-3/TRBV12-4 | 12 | TGTGCCAGCAGCAGGGGGCGCGCCGAGCAGTACTTC | CASSRGRAEQYF
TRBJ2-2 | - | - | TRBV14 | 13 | TGTGCCAGCAGGCCCGACTACACCGGGGAGCTGTTTTTT | CASRPDYTGELFF
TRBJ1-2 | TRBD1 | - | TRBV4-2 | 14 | TGTGCCAGCAGCCTATCAGGGGGCCCGGGGGGCTACACCTTC | CASSLSGGPGGYTF
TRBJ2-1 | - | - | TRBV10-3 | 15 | TGTGCCATCAGTGAGTCGGTGGGATCCTACAATGAGCAGTTCTTC | CAISESVGSYNEQFF
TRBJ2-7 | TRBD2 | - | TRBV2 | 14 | TGTGCCAGCAGTCCGGGACTAGCGACCTACGAGCAGTACTTC | CASSPGLATYEQYF
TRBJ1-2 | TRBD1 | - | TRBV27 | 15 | TGTGCCAGCTATCGCCCCGGACAGGGGATACATGGCTACACCTTC | CASYRPGQGIHGYTF